The rows below give T cell receptor beta chains drawn from one sample of a study of blood T cell repertoires in COVID-19. Repertoires were generated with immunoSEQ multiplex PCR, while TCRdb's copy carries only in-frame clones and drops some. This table has hundreds of thousands of clones, 86% appearing once. The sequenced material came from peripheral blood. These receptors all stem from a woman aged 30 to 39 with active or convalescent COVID-19. The CDR3 runs from the conserved cysteine through the conserved F or W. D genes are given only for firm matches. Clone size, where shown, is once, few, many, or a class for clones that have expanded.

v_call,d_call,j_call,cdr3_length,clone_size,cdr3_aa,cdr3_nt
TRBV7-6,.,TRBJ1-4,14,.,CASSLLATNEKLFF,TGTGCCAGCAGCTTATTAGCAACTAATGAAAAACTGTTTTTT
TRBV15,.,TRBJ1-2,16,.,CATSRDLGGLVYGYTF,TGTGCCACCAGCAGAGATCTGGGGGGGCTAGTTTATGGCTACACCTTC
TRBV5-1,TRBD1,TRBJ1-1,18,.,CASSHQKGQGAVNTEAFF,TGCGCCAGCAGTCACCAAAAGGGACAGGGGGCGGTTAACACTGAAGCTTTCTTT
TRBV24-1,TRBD2,TRBJ2-7,17,.,CATSFSSGLPSEYEQYF,TGTGCCACCAGTTTTAGTAGCGGGCTTCCATCCGAGTACGAGCAGTACTTC
TRBV4-1,.,TRBJ1-2,14,.,CASSQEERNYGYTF,TGCGCCAGCAGCCAAGAAGAGAGGAACTATGGCTACACCTTC
TRBV30,.,TRBJ2-7,12,once,CAWITAGREQYF,TGTGCCTGGATCACGGCAGGCCGAGAGCAGTACTTC
TRBV6-5,.,TRBJ2-2,15,.,CASRTGTLAAGELFF,TGTGCCAGCAGAACCGGGACTCTCGCCGCCGGGGAGCTGTTTTTT
TRBV7-9,.,TRBJ2-4,14,.,CASSPRGDSAVQYF,TGTGCCAGCAGCCCCCGAGGGGACTCCGCCGTTCAGTACTTC
TRBV6-1,.,TRBJ2-1,17,once,CASSEALTPRSYNEQFF,TGTGCCAGCAGTGAAGCACTCACCCCGAGGTCCTACAATGAGCAGTTCTTC
TRBV5-1,.,TRBJ1-2,15,.,CASSLGRTDMDGYTF,TGCGCCAGCAGCTTGGGTCGGACGGACATGGACGGCTACACCTTC
TRBV18,TRBD1,TRBJ1-4,19,.,CASSPSPPGQGATNEKLFF,TGTGCCAGCTCCCCCTCGCCCCCGGGACAGGGAGCAACTAATGAAAAACTGTTTTTT
TRBV19,TRBD2,TRBJ2-1,15,.,CASAIAGGSYNEQFF,TGTGCCAGCGCGATAGCGGGGGGCTCCTACAATGAGCAGTTCTTC
TRBV25-1,.,TRBJ1-1,15,.,CASSDGGGGNTEAFF,TGTGCCAGCAGTGATGGGGGAGGCGGGAACACTGAAGCTTTCTTT
TRBV21-1,.,TRBJ1-2,12,.,CASSAQTRGYTF,TGTGCCAGCAGCGCCCAAACTAGGGGCTACACCTTC
TRBV4-2,.,TRBJ2-2,14,.,CASSQDMNTGELFF,TGTGCCAGCAGCCAAGATATGAACACCGGGGAGCTGTTTTTT
TRBV29-1,.,TRBJ2-7,12,.,CSVRRGPYEQYF,TGCAGCGTTCGCCGGGGTCCATACGAGCAGTACTTC
TRBV12-3/TRBV12-4,.,TRBJ2-7,12,once,CASSYEVGEQYF,TGTGCCAGCAGTTACGAGGTCGGCGAGCAGTACTTC
TRBV7-2,.,TRBJ2-5,13,.,CASSPRGGETQYF,TGTGCCAGCAGCCCAAGAGGTGGGGAGACCCAGTACTTC
TRBV5-1,.,TRBJ1-3,15,.,CASRVDNVSGNTIYF,TGCGCCAGCAGGGTCGACAATGTCTCTGGAAACACCATATATTTT
TRBV10-2,.,TRBJ1-5,16,.,CASSGGRGSGNQPQHF,TGCGCCAGCAGTGGGGGCAGGGGTAGTGGCAATCAGCCCCAGCATTTT
TRBV6-5,.,TRBJ2-3,14,.,CASKSYGATDTQYF,TGTGCCAGCAAGTCTTATGGGGCTACAGATACGCAGTATTTT
TRBV11-1,.,TRBJ2-5,15,.,CASSFPRGGQETQYF,TGTGCCAGCAGCTTCCCCAGGGGAGGGCAAGAGACCCAGTACTTC
TRBV2,TRBD1,TRBJ1-2,13,.,CASRVGQGDGYTF,TGTGCCAGCAGGGTGGGACAGGGTGATGGCTACACCTTC
TRBV2,.,TRBJ1-4,16,.,CASSVGAGPTNEKLFF,TGTGCCAGCAGTGTTGGCGCAGGCCCAACTAATGAAAAACTGTTTTTT
TRBV6-5,TRBD2,TRBJ2-1,14,.,CASSWEGILNEQFF,TGTGCCAGCAGCTGGGAGGGGATTTTAAATGAGCAGTTCTTC
TRBV7-9,.,TRBJ2-7,15,.,CASSPPGAGHQGQYF,TGTGCCAGCAGCCCACCAGGGGCAGGTCACCAGGGGCAGTACTTC
TRBV5-1,TRBD1,TRBJ2-3,15,.,CASSTGQGGTDTQYF,TGCGCCAGCAGCACCGGACAGGGGGGGACAGATACGCAGTATTTT
TRBV6-2/TRBV6-3,.,TRBJ2-2,15,.,CASSLGQGIGGELFF,TGTGCCAGCAGTTTAGGTCAGGGAATCGGCGGGGAGCTGTTTTTT
TRBV11-2,.,TRBJ2-7,12,.,CASSFGVYEQYF,TGTGCCAGCAGCTTCGGGGTTTACGAGCAGTACTTC
TRBV29-1,.,TRBJ1-2,13,.,CSVASISHYGYTF,TGCAGCGTTGCTAGCATATCGCACTATGGCTACACCTTC
TRBV27,.,TRBJ2-3,13,.,CASRTVITDTQYF,TGTGCCAGCAGGACAGTTATCACAGATACGCAGTATTTT
TRBV6-5,TRBD1,TRBJ2-3,13,.,CASRTRTGETQYF,TGTGCCAGCAGGACCAGAACAGGGGAAACGCAGTATTTT
TRBV3-1/TRBV3-2,.,TRBJ1-2,13,.,CASSQGPSRGYTF,TGTGCCAGCAGCCAAGGACCCTCTAGGGGCTACACCTTC
TRBV3-1/TRBV3-2,TRBD2,TRBJ2-7,14,.,CASSSVRGAGEQYF,TGTGCCAGCAGCTCAGTGCGGGGGGCTGGCGAGCAGTACTTC
TRBV29-1,TRBD1,TRBJ2-7,14,few,CSVEPRDSPYEQYF,TGCAGCGTTGAACCGAGGGACAGTCCCTACGAGCAGTACTTC
TRBV6-2/TRBV6-3,.,TRBJ2-4,18,.,CASSYRFQSGLAKNIQYF,TGTGCCAGCAGTTACCGGTTTCAATCAGGATTGGCCAAAAACATTCAGTACTTC
TRBV5-1,.,TRBJ1-6,16,.,CASSLLDSRGNSPLHF,TGCGCCAGCAGCTTGTTGGACAGTCGGGGTAATTCACCCCTCCACTTT
TRBV29-1,.,TRBJ2-7,14,.,CSAVRDTPFYEQYF,TGCAGCGCCGTCCGGGACACCCCTTTCTACGAGCAGTACTTC
TRBV6-5,TRBD1,TRBJ1-3,14,.,CASKGQESGNTIYF,TGTGCCAGCAAAGGACAGGAATCTGGAAACACCATATATTTT
TRBV29-1,TRBD2,TRBJ2-1,15,.,CSVEDLAGGYNEQFF,TGCAGCGTTGAAGACTTAGCGGGGGGCTACAATGAGCAGTTCTTC
TRBV10-3,.,TRBJ1-4,14,once,CAISDPERRLELFF,TGTGCCATCAGTGACCCCGAAAGGCGGCTCGAACTGTTTTTT
TRBV7-2,.,TRBJ2-2,12,.,CASSPYTGELFF,TGTGCCAGCAGCCCTTACACCGGGGAGCTGTTTTTT
TRBV6-4,.,TRBJ1-2,11,once,CASSGGGGYTF,TGTGCCAGCAGTGGCGGGGGTGGCTACACCTTC
TRBV14,.,TRBJ1-1,14,.,CASSHRGPNTEAFF,TGTGCCAGCAGCCATAGAGGTCCGAACACTGAAGCTTTCTTT
TRBV27,TRBD1,TRBJ2-3,15,.,CASTLSDRGTDTQYF,TGTGCCAGCACCCTCTCGGACAGGGGCACAGATACGCAGTATTTT
TRBV5-8,.,TRBJ1-5,15,once,CASSPDGDTSQPQHF,TGTGCCAGCAGCCCGGACGGGGATACATCGCAGCCCCAGCATTTT
TRBV19,.,TRBJ2-1,13,.,CASSESTYNEQFF,TGTGCCAGTAGTGAGTCTACCTACAATGAGCAGTTCTTC
TRBV2,TRBD1,TRBJ1-1,15,few,CASSETFPGQGKTFF,TGTGCCAGCAGTGAAACCTTTCCGGGACAGGGGAAAACTTTCTTT
TRBV6-2/TRBV6-3,.,TRBJ1-5,13,.,CASSRQANQPQHF,TGTGCCAGCAGCCGACAGGCGAATCAGCCCCAGCATTTT
TRBV19,.,TRBJ2-1,12,.,CASSTDGNEQFF,TGTGCCAGTAGTACAGACGGGAATGAGCAGTTCTTC
TRBV18,TRBD2,TRBJ2-1,16,.,CASSLTGTSGNNEQFF,TGTGCCAGCTCACTGACCGGGACTAGCGGAAACAATGAGCAGTTCTTC
TRBV24-1,.,TRBJ1-5,18,.,CATSDLRGEGGGNQPQHF,TGTGCCACCAGTGATTTGCGAGGGGAAGGGGGTGGCAATCAGCCCCAGCATTTT
TRBV18,TRBD2,TRBJ2-7,16,.,CASSPSGLAGGGEQYF,TGTGCCAGCTCACCAAGTGGGCTAGCGGGAGGAGGCGAGCAGTACTTC
TRBV28,.,TRBJ2-2,14,once,CATIRDRNTGELFF,TGTGCCACCATCAGAGACAGAAACACCGGGGAGCTGTTTTTT
TRBV3-1/TRBV3-2,.,TRBJ2-7,14,.,CASSQVQGGHEQYF,TGTGCCAGCAGCCAAGTTCAGGGGGGCCACGAGCAGTACTTC
TRBV7-9,TRBD2,TRBJ2-2,15,.,CASSLSGGATGELFF,TGTGCCAGCAGCTTATCCGGGGGGGCCACCGGGGAGCTGTTTTTT
TRBV24-1,.,TRBJ2-3,14,.,CATSVGTGTDTQYF,TGTGCCACCAGTGTCGGGACTGGCACAGATACGCAGTATTTT
TRBV4-1,TRBD1,TRBJ1-2,15,.,CASSQPLDRDDGYTF,TGCGCCAGCAGCCAACCATTAGACAGGGACGATGGCTACACCTTC
TRBV2,TRBD2,TRBJ2-7,13,.,CASTPSGSYEQYF,TGTGCCAGCACTCCTAGCGGGAGTTACGAGCAGTACTTC